This T cell receptor (beta chain) was sequenced for a study of CXCR3-negative and CXCR3-positive naive CD8 T cells. The study, taken as a whole, reports: TRB CDR3s of CXCR3-positive naive cells were more hydrophobic than those of CXCR3-negative naive cells. Whereas both naive subsets had comparably high diversity, memory CD8+ cells had much lower diversity.

Preparation of TRB cDNA libraries relied on 5' RACE carrying UMI labels. For each CDR3 protein, TCRdb gives one entry from its re-call of the 5' RACE reads, without DNA. Its listing shows some 120,000 distinct CDR3 sequences. The CDR3 totals 14 residues. The V gene's germline CDR1 is MNHNY and CDR2 SVGAGI (reference sequence). Triplicate sorts of 250,000 to 350,000 cells per CD8+ subset. CD45RO-CCR7+CD27+CD95- cells counted as naive CD8+ T cells. Turning to this clonotype: Its specificity is unknown.

This receptor was taken from a human donor in good health. Some clones in this sample may be carry-over from other donors' samples. Sample: naive CXCR3+ CD8+ T cells from blood. Subset of the sample: CD45RO-CCR7+CD27+CD95- naive CD8+ T cells expressing CXCR3 (TNR3+). The chain uses TRBV6-6 and TRBJ2-5. The CDR3 loop is CASSYRTNQETQYF.